The 19 T cell receptor beta chains reported below all come from one sample, sequenced in a study of blood T cell repertoires in COVID-19. Libraries were prepared by immunoSEQ multiplex PCR; TCRdb keeps only in-frame clonotypes and omits some of them. Among around 130,000 clones listed, 75% to 90% were seen once. The material sequenced was peripheral blood. These receptors were collected from a man in his sixties or seventies with active or convalescent COVID-19.

The chain carries TRBV5-1 and TRBJ2-3, with 9 bases aligning to TRBD2. CDR3 size: 16 residues. CDR1 is SGHRS, CDR2 YFSETQ, per germline. Unmatched junction bases numbered 3, after V lost 1 base and J lost 0 bases. CDR3 sequence: CASSLPSGDSTDTQYF. The CDR3 bases are TGCGCCAGCAGCTTGCCTAGCGGGGATAGCACAGATACGCAGTATTTT.

V usage is TRBV7-9 and J usage is TRBJ2-3; D may be TRBD2 (7 bases). The CDR3 length is 15 residues. CDR1 and CDR2 from the germline V gene are SEHNR and FQNEAQ (reference sequence). The V and J ends lost 1 base and 2 bases respectively, with 10 bases between them. CDR3 in DNA: TGTGCCAGCAGCTTAGGGGCGGGGGCCACAGATACGCAGTATTTT. It codes for CASSLGAGATDTQYF.

The chain joins TRBV12-3 or TRBV12-4 to TRBJ2-1; weak D call: TRBD2 (7 bases). The CDR3 loop spans 12 amino acids. Between the trimmed V and J ends, which lost 4 bases and 10 bases, there was a span of 11 bases. In DNA form, the CDR3 reads TGTGCCAGCAGTTCGGGGGGCAGGGAGCAGTTCTTC. Amino acid sequence: CASSSGGREQFF.

This chain connects TRBV19 to TRBJ1-2; D is undetermined. This CDR3 region has 14 residues. Per germline, CDR1 LNHDA and CDR2 SQIVND (reference sequence). V was trimmed by 7 bases and J by 4 bases, leaving 16 bases between them. The CDR3 reads CASIRGERSYGYTF. The CDR3 DNA reads TGTGCCAGTATTCGTGGGGAGAGGTCCTATGGCTACACCTTC.

The V and J genes are TRBV27 and TRBJ2-1; 10 bases agree with TRBD2. This CDR3 comprises 18 residues. CDR1 MNHEY and CDR2 SMNVEV come from the germline V gene (reference sequence). The V segment lost 3 bases and the J segment 4 bases; nucleotides outside the gene matches: 12. CDR3 nucleotide sequence: TGTGCCAGCAGTTTTTTCAAGAGCGGGAGGGTCCCTTACAATGAGCAGTTCTTC. Its translation: CASSFFKSGRVPYNEQFF.

This chain joins TRBV29-1 and TRBJ2-7; TRBD2 aligns across 7 bases. V shed 2 bases, J shed 1 base, and the junction held 8 bases outside the gene matches. Per germline, CDR1 SQVTM and CDR2 ANQGSEA. There are 15 residues in the CDR3. CDR3 protein: CSVEFPNGGSYEQYF. The CDR3 DNA sequence: TGCAGCGTTGAATTTCCTAACGGGGGGTCCTACGAGCAGTACTTC.

V is TRBV6-5 and J is TRBJ2-1; 10 bases fit TRBD2. The germline V gene encodes CDR1 MNHEY and CDR2 SVGAGI. Unmatched junction bases numbered 3, after V lost 4 bases and J lost 3 bases. The CDR3 loop spans 15 amino acids. The CDR3 is CASSFSSGSYNEQFF. CDR3 DNA: TGTGCCAGCAGTTTCTCTAGCGGGAGCTACAATGAGCAGTTCTTC.

This chain joins TRBV24-1 and TRBJ2-5, with 9 positions matching TRBD1. The CDR3 spans 12 residues. The ends lost 7 bases at V and 5 bases at J; junction bases unmatched: 1. CDR1 is KGHDR and CDR2 is SFDVKD in the germline V gene. CDR3 sequence reads: CATRDRGETQYF. The CDR3 DNA is TGTGCCACCAGGGACAGGGGTGAGACCCAGTACTTC.

This sequence joins TRBV25-1 and TRBJ2-2; 11 bases fit TRBD1. In germline, CDR1 is MGHDK, CDR2 SYGVNS. Germline trimming cut 7 bases from V and 6 bases from J; bases unmatched to any gene: 7. The CDR3 totals 15 residues. The DNA for the CDR3 is TGTGCCAGCATGTGGGGGACAGGGGGGGCCGGGGAGCTGTTTTTT. Amino acids: CASMWGTGGAGELFF.

The chain uses TRBV7-8 and TRBJ1-6; 7 bases agree with TRBD1. The length of the CDR3 is 14 residues. CDR1 and CDR2 from the germline V gene are SGHVS and FQNEAQ. J was trimmed by 7 bases and V by 4 bases; bases with no gene match: 4. The CDR3 loop is CASSSGQQNSPLHF. The CDR3 DNA is TGTGCCAGCAGCTCGGGACAGCAAAATTCACCCCTCCACTTT.

The chain uses TRBV9 and TRBJ2-1; TRBD2 matches at 7 bases. Germline trimming cut 4 bases from V and 1 base from J; bases unmatched to any gene: 8. This CDR3 has 16 amino acids. Germline CDR1 and CDR2: SGDLS and YYNGEE. As DNA, the CDR3 is TGTGCCAGCAGCCATCTAGCGGCTACTTCCTACAATGAGCAGTTCTTC. Its translation: CASSHLAATSYNEQFF.

The V gene is TRBV6-1, the J gene TRBJ1-1, with D uncertain. V was pared by 5 bases and J by 1 base, with 11 bases between. CDR1 is MNHNS, CDR2 SASEGT, per germline. The CDR3 is 14 amino acids. The CDR3 is CASSYSESNTEAFF. The CDR3 nucleotides are TGTGCCAGCAGTTATTCCGAGTCGAACACTGAAGCTTTCTTT.

The J gene is TRBJ1-1, the V gene TRBV29-1; the D is unclear. CDR1 is SQVTM, CDR2 ANQGSEA, per germline. The CDR3 has 10 amino acids. The ends were cut back, 6 bases at V and 11 bases at J, with 13 bases in the middle. The CDR3 DNA reads as TGCAGCGTCTCTGCCGTGAGGGCTTTCTTT. Translated, it gives CSVSAVRAFF. The full variable domain, rest sourced from reference TRBV29-1 and TRBJ1-1, is SAVISQKPSRDICQRGTSLTIQCQVDSQVTMMFWYRQQPGQSLTLIATANQGSEATYESGFVIDKFPISRPNLTFSTLTVSNMSPEDSSIYLCSVSAVRAFFGQGTRLTVV.

The J gene is TRBJ2-1, the V gene TRBV5-1; possible D gene TRBD1, 5 bases. V lost 4 bases and J lost 8, with 10 bases in between. This CDR3 has 12 amino acids. Germline lookup yields CDR1 SGHRS and CDR2 YFSETQ. The CDR3 loop is CASSDTRDEQFF. The CDR3 nucleotides are TGCGCCAGCAGCGATACCAGGGATGAGCAGTTCTTC. Supplemented by reference TRBV5-1 and TRBJ2-1, the full variable domain reads KAGVTQTPRYLIKTRGQQVTLSCSPISGHRSVSWYQQTPGQGLQFLFEYFSETQRNKGNFPGRFSGRQFSNSRSEMNVSTLELGDSALYLCASSDTRDEQFFGPGTRLTVL.

The V call is TRBV18, the J call TRBJ1-5; D is perhaps TRBD1 (6 bases). Germline CDR1 reads KGHSH; CDR2 reads LQKENI. Trimming pared 5 bases from V and 1 base from J, leaving 9 bases between. The CDR3 runs 14 residues. CDR3 sequence (DNA): TGTGCCAGCTCATCCCAGGGGAGCAATCAGCCCCAGCATTTT. Amino acids: CASSSQGSNQPQHF.

The J gene is TRBJ1-2, the V gene TRBV11-2; TRBD1 agrees at 11 bases. The germline V gene has CDR1 SGHAT and CDR2 FQNNGV. J was trimmed by 8 bases and V by 6 bases; bases with no gene match: 8. CDR3 length: 14 residues. Here the CDR3 DNA reads TGTGCCAGCAGGAACCCGGGACAGGGGGGCGGCTACACCTTC. Translated, it gives CASRNPGQGGGYTF.

CDR3 loop: CASSPTVGQGGEKLFF. As DNA, the CDR3 is TGTGCCAGCAGCCCGACCGTAGGGCAAGGGGGCGAAAAACTGTTTTTT. The chain links TRBV5-4 to TRBJ1-4, with TRBD1 matching 7 bases. This CDR3 comprises 16 residues. V trimming: 4 bases; J trimming: 8 bases; junction bases outside the gene matches: 14. Per the germline V gene, CDR1 is SGHNT and CDR2 is YYREEE (reference sequence).

V and J are TRBV10-1 and TRBJ1-1, with 7 nucleotides matching TRBD1. V lost 6 bases, J lost 7 bases, and 8 bases stayed unmatched. This CDR3 has 13 amino acids. Germline V CDR1 and CDR2: WNHNN, SYGVQD (reference sequence). The CDR3, as DNA: TGCGCCAGCAGCAAACCGGGGGACAGTGAAGCTTTCTTT. Translating gives CASSKPGDSEAFF.

In this sample, this clone turned up once. The rearrangement uses TRBV19 and TRBJ2-3; the match to TRBD2 covers 10 bases. The trim removed 5 bases at V and 3 bases at J, leaving 8 bases unmatched. The CDR3 consists of 16 residues. Germline V gene lookup returns CDR1 LNHDA and CDR2 SQIVND (reference sequence). The CDR3 sequence is CASSAGLAVLTDTQYF. The CDR3 region has the DNA TGTGCCAGTAGTGCAGGACTAGCGGTCCTGACAGATACGCAGTATTTT. Variable domain in full (rest from reference TRBV19 and TRBJ2-3): DGGITQSPKYLFRKEGQNVTLSCEQNLNHDAMYWYRQDPGQGLRLIYYSQIVNDFQKGDIAEGYSVSREKKESFPLTVTSAQKNPTAFYLCASSAGLAVLTDTQYFGPGTRLTVL.